This record looks at one T cell receptor beta chain sequence and its context. This clone was observed a single time. Its cognate antigen has yet to be identified. No much larger clonotype is one base removed from it; base qualities were not supplied. This specimen comes from a study of PD-1 blockade in classical Hodgkin lymphoma (dated by TCRdb to about 2020). Background for the entire study: Nivolumab dosing was 3 mg/kg intravenously every 2 weeks, continuing until either disease progression or unacceptable toxicity. To define a peripheral blood immune signature of response to PD-1 blockade in classical Hodgkin lymphoma, the study combined TCR beta sequencing with CyTOF.

The intended sense of this specimen's time point label: cycle 4 day 1 (C4D1), after six to seven weeks of nivolumab. Every trial patient had relapsed following autologous stem cell transplantation, and prior brentuximab vedotin exposure was what differed among cohorts A, B and C. The trial cohort comprised roughly 50 patients with relapsed/refractory classical Hodgkin lymphoma whose best overall responses were complete response, partial response or progressive disease. Single-agent nivolumab was administered to trial patients in the multi-cohort phase II CheckMate 205 trial. An independent review committee assessed best overall response by applying the 2007 International Working Group response criteria. Trial PBMCs were obtained immediately prior to nivolumab initiation (C1D1) and on therapy at cycle 2 day 1 and cycle 4 day 1. Peripheral blood was collected in 8 mL Vacutainer Cell Preparation Tubes, from which PBMCs were isolated by centrifugation and then cryopreserved.

Reading the germline V gene (reference sequence) gives CDR1 LNHDA and CDR2 SQIVND. Measured from the cysteine to the phenylalanine, the CDR3 is 17 residues long. Of all the DNA, just the CDR3 is kept, 51 bases in frame from base 1. Trimming takes 6 bases from V and 5 bases from J, and the germline ends sit 22 bases apart. The Qiagen DNeasy kit was used to extract genomic DNA both from unsorted PBMCs and from the negatively selected CD4+ and CD8+ fractions. TCR beta CDR3 regions were amplified by immunoSEQ multiplex PCR using primers annealing to V and J segments. A synthetic immune receptor repertoire was used to minimize amplification bias, and any residual bias was removed computationally once sequencing was done. The published analysis was carried out like this. Custom Python scripts were used to quantify repertoire diversity as the Shannon entropy index. The unsorted, CD4+ and CD8+ repertoires were each analyzed separately, with the exception of combined analyses, where CD4+ and CD8+ sequences were merged in silico. Clonal expansion was defined as at least a 2-fold frequency increase after treatment relative to C1D1, with a pseudocount of 0.5 for undetected baseline clones. Clones with 0 or 1 copy at C1D1 were classified as singleton clones, and clones with 2 or more copies were classified as non-singleton clones. By matching protein sequences in sorted samples from the same patient, clones expanded in unsorted samples were annotated as CD4+, CD8+ or unknown. Diversity changes from C1D1 to C4D1 were tested in paired samples using Wilcoxon tests. Drawn from immuneACCESS, this table holds only the in-frame rearrangements with V and J called that TCRdb kept. Clones are partly lost; checked studies trace under half to an unresolved V gene and leave the rest unexplained. Clonal size and the V and J genes are those of that table, whereas D and trimming came from the DNA. This sample holds some 95,000 clones; 90% were observed only once. The ten biggest clones cover approximately 2.9% of the sample.

Overall study results and their limits: Newly diagnosed patients were reported to have lower baseline TCR diversity than healthy donors, and relapsed/refractory patients were reported to have lower baseline TCR diversity still. CD4+ but not CD8+ TCR diversity rose significantly by C4D1 (p=0.0027 vs p=0.16), most apparent in complete responders (p=0.02). Diversity was lower in patients who began nivolumab less than 1 year after ASCT, so these patients were left out of later analyses to avoid confounding by immune reconstitution. The study covered only a single clinical trial cohort, and the causes of the repertoire differences, possibly disease activity or prior therapy, were still not defined. Trial patients achieving complete response had baseline diversity similar to newly diagnosed patients, whereas partial responders and progressors had significantly lower diversity.

The sample consisted of peripheral blood mononuclear cells (PBMCs), taken before the fourth cycle of nivolumab. The sequence came from a human donor with classical Hodgkin lymphoma. The chain couples TRBV19 to TRBJ2-2, with TRBD2 tentatively as D gene (7 bases match). The bases are TGTGCCAGTAGGCCCGGGGGGCTTGGTGGTGTAACCGGGGAGCTGTTTTTT. This sequence encodes CASRPGGLGGVTGELFF.